One and the same sample provided the 31 T cell receptor beta chains below, sequenced in a study of CD8+ T cells in alopecia areata. Following extraction, RNA underwent reverse transcription to cDNA, which served as the sequencing template. Clones were sequenced by immunoSEQ multiplex PCR, and TCRdb holds only the in-frame ones, with some missing. The data contain about 200,000 clones, 30% to 40% of them seen just once; the ten biggest clones take up around 0.48%. The sample's treatment: oral pan-JAK inhibitor, 5-10 mg twice daily. Specimen: CD4+ T cells sorted from blood, collected at roughly week 30, from a patient treated with tofacitinib. The receptors here all came from a human donor with alopecia areata.

This clone is a singleton in its sample. The rearrangement joins TRBV7-9 to TRBJ1-2; D is possibly TRBD1 (5 bases). V was shortened by 5 bases and J by 4 bases, with 14 bases between the two germline ends. Germline V gene data show CDR1 as SEHNR and CDR2 as FQNEAQ (reference sequence). The CDR3 is 14 amino acids. The CDR3 sequence is CASSQDMGGYGYTF. DNA for the CDR3: TGTGCCAGCAGCCAAGACATGGGGGGCTATGGCTACACCTTC.

In regard to this clone: In the same sample, other DNA sequences code for this CDR3. V is TRBV29-1 and J is TRBJ1-1; D might be TRBD1 (5 bases). V shed 4 bases and J shed 3 bases, with 12 bases lying between them. Per germline, CDR1 SQVTM and CDR2 ANQGSEA. CDR3 size: 13 residues. CDR3 bases: TGCAGCGTTGGGATTCGGGGGGACACTGAAGCTTTCTTT. Translating it yields CSVGIRGDTEAFF.

The chain joins TRBV25-1 to TRBJ1-1, with unresolved D. The CDR3 length is 14 residues. V was clipped by 1 base and J by 6 bases, with 12 bases between them. Looked up from germline, CDR1 is MGHDK and CDR2 is SYGVNS. CDR3 loop: CASSELKARSEAFF. The CDR3 coding sequence is TGTGCCAGCAGTGAATTGAAGGCAAGGTCTGAAGCTTTCTTT.

There are a few counts of this clone. The chain uses TRBV5-6 and TRBJ2-1, with D possibly being TRBD2 (7 bases). The ends were cut back, 6 bases at V and 6 bases at J, with 16 bases in the middle. The CDR3 runs 14 residues. The germline V gene has CDR1 SGHDT and CDR2 YYEEEE. The CDR3 region is CASTRGGVRNEQFF. The CDR3 DNA reads TGTGCCAGCACCAGGGGAGGGGTCCGCAATGAGCAGTTCTTC.

The chain is built from TRBV9 and TRBJ2-3, with 7 bases that match TRBD2. The CDR3 runs 14 residues. After removal of 4 bases from V and 2 bases from J, the junction contained 4 bases not matched to a gene. Germline V gene sequence: CDR1 SGDLS, CDR2 YYNGEE. The CDR3 DNA reads TGTGCCAGCAGCTTCGCGGGGGACACAGATACGCAGTATTTT. Translated, it gives CASSFAGDTDTQYF. Together with reference TRBV9 and TRBJ2-3, the CDR3 gives the full variable domain: DSGVTQTPKHLITATGQRVTLRCSPRSGDLSVYWYQQSLDQGLQFLIQYYNGEERAKGNILERFSAQQFPDLHSELNLSSLELGDSALYFCASSFAGDTDTQYFGPGTRLTVL.

The DNA for the CDR3 is TGTGCCAGCAGTGAATTAGGAATGGGAGGCAAAAACATTCAGTACTTC. This codes for CASSELGMGGKNIQYF. The chain employs TRBV25-1 and TRBJ2-4; perhaps TRBD2 as D (6 bases). Germline CDR1 is MGHDK and CDR2 is SYGVNS. The CDR3 length is 16 residues. V lost 1 base and J 3 bases, leaving 13 bases between the germline ends.

There are a few counts of this clone. This chain links TRBV30 with TRBJ2-7, with a tentative D call TRBD2 (6 bases). Trimming shortened V by 1 base and J by 3 bases, and 10 bases separated the two germline ends. The CDR3 consists of 13 residues. Germline CDR1 reads GTSNPN; CDR2 reads SVGIG (reference sequence). CDR3 sequence (DNA): TGTGCCTGGAGTGCGGGCGGGATCTACGAGCAGTACTTC. Translating gives CAWSAGGIYEQYF.

This clone was counted only a few times. The V gene is TRBV6-5, the J gene TRBJ1-1; 7 bases are a match to TRBD1. Trimming at V came to 4 bases and at J to 4 bases, leaving 3 bases not matched to a gene. Germline values: CDR1 MNHEY, CDR2 SVGAGI. This CDR3 has 13 residues. This CDR3 is CASSFRDSTEAFF. CDR3 nucleotide sequence: TGTGCCAGCAGTTTCCGGGACAGCACTGAAGCTTTCTTT.

The gene calls are TRBV19 and TRBJ2-5; TRBD2 is a possible D gene (5 bases). V was clipped by 6 bases and J by 1 base, with 9 bases between them. Germline assignment: CDR1 LNHDA and CDR2 SQIVND (reference sequence). The CDR3 runs 13 residues. The CDR3: CASREAAQETQYF. The CDR3 nucleotides are TGTGCCAGTAGGGAGGCAGCCCAAGAGACCCAGTACTTC.

J is TRBJ2-7 and V is TRBV18; possible D gene TRBD1, 6 bases. CDR3 size: 14 residues. Germline V gene data show CDR1 as KGHSH and CDR2 as LQKENI. Trimming took 5 bases from V and 3 from J, leaving 14 bases between them. CDR3 nucleotides: TGTGCCAGCTCATCCGACAGGAACTACTACGAGCAGTACTTC. Its protein is CASSSDRNYYEQYF.

The chain uses TRBV9 and TRBJ2-5, with a possible D match to TRBD1 (5 bases). The V end lost 0 bases, the J end lost 1 base, and 7 bases lay between the germline ends. The CDR3 is 14 residues long. Per germline, CDR1 SGDLS and CDR2 YYNGEE. CDR3 bases: TGTGCCAGCAGCGTAGAGGGGCTCCAAGAGACCCAGTACTTC. Its translation: CASSVEGLQETQYF.

This clone has more than one count but fewer than ten. V is TRBV29-1 and J is TRBJ2-3; D not resolved. The CDR3 loop spans 13 amino acids. Trimming removed 6 bases at V and 2 bases at J, with 12 bases between. Germline CDR1 SQVTM, CDR2 ANQGSEA. The CDR3 DNA sequence: TGCAGCGTGACCCGGAGTCACACAGATACGCAGTATTTT. Translating gives CSVTRSHTDTQYF.

This clone was seen more than once but under ten times. V usage is TRBV27 and J usage is TRBJ2-5; tentatively, D is TRBD2 (5 bases). Germline loops: CDR1 MNHEY, CDR2 SMNVEV (reference sequence). The V and J ends lost 0 bases and 5 bases respectively, with 16 bases between them. This CDR3 has 16 residues. This CDR3 reads CASSLSGFVGGETQYF. In nucleotides, the CDR3 is TGTGCCAGCAGTTTATCAGGCTTTGTCGGCGGGGAGACCCAGTACTTC.

This clone was counted a few times. The chain recombines TRBV11-2 with TRBJ2-7, with 12 bases identical to TRBD2. The germline gives CDR1 SGHAT, CDR2 FQNNGV. Germline trimming cut 1 base from V and 6 bases from J; bases unmatched to any gene: 7. The CDR3 is 16 amino acids. In DNA, the CDR3 is TGTGCCAGCAGCTTAGGTACTAGCGGGGGGTCCGGCGAGCAGTACTTC. The encoded protein is CASSLGTSGGSGEQYF.

The V call is TRBV6-5, the J call TRBJ2-1; D remains ambiguous. V was cut by 4 bases and J by 4 bases, with 14 bases left in between. Germline V lookup: CDR1 MNHEY, CDR2 SVGAGI. CDR3 size: 15 residues. The CDR3 DNA sequence: TGTGCCAGCAGTTCCGGGCTTTTCGGGTACAATGAGCAGTTCTTC. It specifies CASSSGLFGYNEQFF.

A few counts support this clone. This chain connects TRBV11-2 to TRBJ2-7, with TRBD2 as a possible D gene (6 bases). Trimming stripped 3 bases from V and 2 bases from J, with 11 bases between. This CDR3 spans 14 amino acids. Germline V gene data show CDR1 as SGHAT and CDR2 as FQNNGV. CDR3 nucleotide sequence: TGTGCCAGCAGCTTTTACGGGAGTCCCTACGAGCAGTACTTC. This translates into CASSFYGSPYEQYF.

This chain joins TRBV6-6 and TRBJ2-5; 10 bases align to TRBD1. Germline V lookup: CDR1 MNHNY, CDR2 SVGAGI (reference sequence). CDR3 length: 14 residues. V trimming: 10 bases; J trimming: 4 bases; junction bases outside the gene matches: 9. For the CDR3, the DNA is TGTGCCATCAGCGACAGGGGGCTGGGAGAGACCCAGTACTTC. Protein product: CAISDRGLGETQYF.

This clone was found a few times. The J gene is TRBJ1-2, the V gene TRBV7-2; no clear D. The germline V and J ends were trimmed by 4 bases and 6 bases, with 15 bases remaining between them. There are 14 residues in the CDR3. CDR1 is SGHTA, CDR2 FQGNSA, per germline. The CDR3 DNA follows: TGTGCCAGCAGCTCCCCGGGCAGAGGCAATGGCTACACCTTC. Translating gives CASSSPGRGNGYTF. Full variable domain (outside the CDR3, taken from reference TRBV7-2 and TRBJ1-2): GAGVSQSPSNKVTEKGKDVELRCDPISGHTALYWYRQSLGQGLEFLIYFQGNSAPDKSGLPSDRFSAERTGGSVSTLTIQRTQQEDSAVYLCASSSPGRGNGYTFGSGTRLTVV.

This rearrangement joins TRBV29-1 to TRBJ2-3; D possibly corresponds to TRBD1 (6 bases). CDR3 length: 16 amino acids. The germline gives CDR1 SQVTM, CDR2 ANQGSEA. V shed 1 base and J shed 0 bases, with 14 bases lying between them. The CDR3 loop reads CSVEGPTDRSTDTQYF. The CDR3 DNA follows: TGCAGCGTTGAAGGCCCCACGGACAGAAGCACAGATACGCAGTATTTT.

The genes are TRBV2 and TRBJ2-1; D may be TRBD2 (5 bases). There are 14 residues in the CDR3. Per germline, CDR1 SNHLY and CDR2 FYNNEI. Deletions cut 4 bases from V and 1 base from J, with 8 bases between. This CDR3 is CASSVGLSYNEQFF. CDR3 in DNA: TGTGCCAGCAGTGTCGGACTGTCCTACAATGAGCAGTTCTTC.

The chain recombines TRBV2 with TRBJ1-6, with a possible D match to TRBD1 (5 bases). CDR3 length: 17 amino acids. V was cut by 6 bases and J by 0 bases, with 15 bases left in between. Germline V gene lookup returns CDR1 SNHLY and CDR2 FYNNEI. The CDR3 region is CASRTRGPSSYNSPLHF. The CDR3 DNA is TGTGCCAGCAGGACAAGGGGTCCTAGCTCCTATAATTCACCCCTCCACTTT.

The chain uses TRBV6-1 and TRBJ1-1; 7 bases are shared with TRBD1. CDR1 MNHNS and CDR2 SASEGT come from the germline V gene. V gave up 2 bases and J gave up 6 bases; unmatched junction bases: 6. This CDR3 region has 14 residues. For the CDR3, the DNA is TGTGCCAGCAGTGAACAGACAGGGTACGCTGAAGCTTTCTTT. Translated, it gives CASSEQTGYAEAFF.

This clone was observed a few times. CDR3 region: CASSITGGSYNEQFF. The CDR3 nucleotides read TGCGCCAGCAGCATAACAGGGGGCTCCTACAATGAGCAGTTCTTC. The chain links TRBV5-1 to TRBJ2-1; 8 nucleotides match TRBD1. The germline V gene encodes CDR1 SGHRS and CDR2 YFSETQ. The CDR3 length is 15 residues. The J segment lost 0 bases and the V segment lost 4 bases, leaving 3 bases of the junction unmatched.

The chain links TRBV5-1 to TRBJ2-7; 8 bases align to TRBD1. After removal of 1 base from V and 7 bases from J, the junction contained 10 bases not matched to a gene. Germline lookup yields CDR1 SGHRS and CDR2 YFSETQ. The CDR3 spans 15 residues. DNA of the CDR3: TGCGCCAGCAGCTTGTCGGGACAGGCCCCCCTAGAGCAGTACTTC. This sequence encodes CASSLSGQAPLEQYF.

The J gene is TRBJ2-1, the V gene TRBV7-8; tentative D call: TRBD2 (5 bases). CDR3 size: 16 residues. The germline V gene has CDR1 SGHVS and CDR2 FQNEAQ. V lost 5 bases and J 1 base, leaving 15 bases between the germline ends. The CDR3 sequence is CASSARSGGSYNEQFF. The CDR3 bases are TGTGCCAGCAGCGCCCGAAGCGGTGGATCCTACAATGAGCAGTTCTTC.

A few counts support this clone. The V call is TRBV5-1, the J call TRBJ1-1, with D possibly matching TRBD1 (5 bases). CDR3 length: 15 residues. V gave up 0 bases and J gave up 3 bases, with 12 bases separating them. CDR1 and CDR2 from the germline V gene are SGHRS and YFSETQ. CDR3 residues: CASSLARAGDTEAFF. CDR3 sequence (DNA): TGCGCCAGCAGCTTGGCCAGGGCAGGAGACACTGAAGCTTTCTTT.

This clone came up a few times. This rearrangement joins TRBV6-6 to TRBJ2-3; D is unresolved. The CDR3 has 14 residues. Germline-derived CDR1 and CDR2 are MNHNY and SVGAGI (reference sequence). Trimming took off 0 bases at V and 3 bases at J, with 7 bases between the two ends. CDR3 DNA: TGTGCCAGCAGTTACTCGAAGGCGACAGATACGCAGTATTTT. This encodes CASSYSKATDTQYF.

This rearrangement joins TRBV5-8 to TRBJ2-7; 8 bases fit TRBD2. Losses at the gene ends were 7 bases for V and 3 bases for J; bases not matched to a gene: 9. The germline gives CDR1 SGHTS, CDR2 YDEGEE. CDR3 length: 14 residues. The CDR3 nucleotides are TGTGCCAGCGCTCGGGGGGGCAGTTACTACGAGCAGTACTTC. Encoded protein: CASARGGSYYEQYF.

The J gene is TRBJ2-1, the V gene TRBV2, with a tentative D call TRBD2 (6 bases). Trimming pared 3 bases from V and 6 bases from J, leaving 12 bases between. The CDR3 sequence is 14 residues long. Per germline, CDR1 SNHLY and CDR2 FYNNEI. The CDR3 sequence: CASSDGGALNEQFF. CDR3 DNA sequence: TGTGCCAGCAGTGATGGCGGGGCCCTCAATGAGCAGTTCTTC.

The table lists this clone with a few counts. The chain is built from TRBV30 and TRBJ2-1; unclear D gene. The CDR3 sequence is 14 residues long. Trimming removed 3 bases at V and 0 bases at J, with 9 bases between. The V gene's germline CDR1 is GTSNPN and CDR2 SVGIG (reference sequence). CDR3: CAWRALPSYNEQFF. CDR3 DNA: TGTGCCTGGAGGGCCCTACCCTCCTACAATGAGCAGTTCTTC.

The chain joins TRBV7-2 to TRBJ1-5, with 10 bases fitting TRBD1. CDR1 is SGHTA, CDR2 FQGNSA, per germline. The CDR3 is made up of 14 amino acids. V gave up 4 bases and J gave up 6 bases; unmatched junction bases: 3. This CDR3 reads CASSWGQGSQPQHF. CDR3 nucleotide sequence: TGTGCCAGCAGCTGGGGACAGGGGAGTCAGCCCCAGCATTTT. Combining the CDR3 with reference TRBV7-2 and TRBJ1-5 gives the whole variable domain GAGVSQSPSNKVTEKGKDVELRCDPISGHTALYWYRQSLGQGLEFLIYFQGNSAPDKSGLPSDRFSAERTGGSVSTLTIQRTQQEDSAVYLCASSWGQGSQPQHFGDGTRLSIL.